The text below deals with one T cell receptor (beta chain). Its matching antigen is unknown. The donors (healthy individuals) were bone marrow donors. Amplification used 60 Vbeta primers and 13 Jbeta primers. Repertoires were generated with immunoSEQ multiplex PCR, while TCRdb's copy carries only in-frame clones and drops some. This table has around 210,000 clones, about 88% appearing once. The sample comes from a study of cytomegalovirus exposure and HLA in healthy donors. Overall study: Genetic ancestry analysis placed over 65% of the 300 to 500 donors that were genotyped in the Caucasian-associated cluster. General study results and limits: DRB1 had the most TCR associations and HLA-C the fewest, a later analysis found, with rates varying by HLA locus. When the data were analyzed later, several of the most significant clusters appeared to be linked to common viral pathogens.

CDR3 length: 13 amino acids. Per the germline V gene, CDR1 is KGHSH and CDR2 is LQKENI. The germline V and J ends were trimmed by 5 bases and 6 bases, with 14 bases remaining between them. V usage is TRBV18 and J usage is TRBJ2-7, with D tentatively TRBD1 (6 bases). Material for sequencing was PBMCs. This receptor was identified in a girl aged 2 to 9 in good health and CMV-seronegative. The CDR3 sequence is CASSGGTTAEQYF. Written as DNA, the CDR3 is TGTGCCAGCTCAGGTGGGACAACCGCCGAGCAGTACTTC.